This TCR beta chain was found in a study of Ad26.COV2.S vaccination and SARS-CoV-2 variants. General study points: After vaccination, reports described spike-specific CD8+ and CD4+ T cell responses as showing substantial breadth.

The treatment here: some 19 received Ad26.COV2.S at low or high dose, single or two shots; 5 received placebo; per-sample allocation not given. The study sampled participants on day 63 after the first vaccine or placebo injection. This clone showed up just once. What it binds is unknown. Generated by immunoSEQ multiplex PCR, the TCRdb table keeps only in-frame clones and is missing some. The sample contains fewer than 900,000 clones, 89% of which appear only once. Germline V gene sequence: CDR1 LGHDT, CDR2 YNNKEL (reference sequence). The CDR3 runs to 14 residues. Unmatched junction bases numbered 4, after V lost 2 bases and J lost 7 bases.

The starting material was peripheral blood, obtained in a trial of Ad26.COV2.S vaccine versus placebo. This TCR came from a person between 18 and 65 years old who received the Ad26.COV2.S COVID-19 vaccine or a placebo. The chain uses TRBV3-1 (or the pseudogene TRBV3-2) and TRBJ1-5, with 8 bases matching TRBD1. DNA for the CDR3: TGTGCCAGCAGCCAAAGCACAGGGGGACAGCCCCAGCATTTT. Protein sequence: CASSQSTGGQPQHF.